This TCR beta chain was identified in a study of T-cell memory formation after mild COVID-19. Study-level information: TCR clusters were mostly confined to one donor each. General observations from the study: Chiefly within CM and EM were the contracting CD4+ clones; CD8+ ones were within EMRA.

Per germline, CDR1 DFQATT and CDR2 SNEGSKA (reference sequence). Deletions cut 3 bases from V and 2 bases from J, with 5 bases between. CDR3 length: 11 residues. TCRdb reprocessed the 5' RACE reads via MiXCR and lists one record per CDR3 protein. Of about 600,000 distinct CDR3 sequences in the sample, about 20% were seen once. In its sample, this clonotype was seen a few times. Antigen unknown. The sequencing input was PBMCs or a T cell subset sorted from them (not recorded which). This receptor was identified in an adult woman who had mild COVID-19 (a few samples of this study predate the infection). Cell type and time point are not known. The chain couples TRBV20-1 to TRBJ2-7; D remains unclear. The CDR3 protein is CSARWAYEQYF. The DNA of the CDR3 is TGCAGTGCTAGGTGGGCCTACGAGCAGTACTTC.